This T cell receptor (beta chain) was recovered during a study of T-cell memory formation after mild COVID-19 (dated by TCRdb to the early 2020s). Notes on the research overall: TCR sequence clusters from the two donors were found to be largely donor specific. In a couple of donors, T-cell clones that expanded and contracted after mild COVID-19 were tracked by sequencing TCRalpha and TCRbeta repertoires over time. The cohort was made up of two young adult volunteers, one female and one male, who were previously healthy. On the study overall, not on this receptor specifically: The study covered only a couple of mild cases, and larger cohorts including severe cases with pre-infection samples were considered necessary. Contracting CD4+ clones were located mainly in the CM and EM memory subsets, whereas CD8+ clones were found to be enriched in EMRA. Clones that contracted from day 15 to 85 showed balanced CD4/CD8 phenotypes, whereas a second wave of clones that expanded from day 15 to 37 leaned towards CD4+. SARS-CoV-2 specificity was not confirmed for the second-wave clones peaking on day 37. Some responding clones were detected in pre-infection memory, which suggested that pre-existing cross-reactive memory T cells had joined the SARS-CoV-2 response.

Concerning this clonotype itself: Its cognate antigen has yet to be identified. Base-call qualities are not available, and no considerably larger clone is one nucleotide away.

The sequencer listed for this sample is Illumina NovaSeq 6000. TCRalpha and TCRbeta cDNA libraries were constructed by 5'RACE with constant-segment primers, with sample barcodes and unique molecular identifiers being introduced. Trizol reagent was used to extract RNA from every sample. Libraries were amplified in two PCR steps, with a second sample barcode and Illumina TruSeq adapters added in the second step. Sequencing of libraries was performed on an Illumina NovaSeq with 2 x 150 bp paired-end reads. Concerning the study's data processing: Demultiplexing of reads and collapsing into UMI-guided consensus sequences were performed with migec v1.2.7. With mixcr v2.1.11, UMI consensuses were aligned to TRA and TRB V and J templates and assembled into clonotypes. A clonotype was counted as expanded or contracted only when both edgeR and NoisET called the clonotype significant, with the noise models trained on biological replicates. edgeR calls used a false discovery rate-adjusted p below 0.01 and a log2 fold-change threshold of 1. As an exploratory analysis of dynamics, max-normalized trajectories of the 1000 most abundant clonotypes were examined with PCA combined with hierarchical clustering. Separately sequenced CD4+ and CD8+ repertoires were used to assign a CD4 or CD8 phenotype to each responding clone. Through fastp at Q25 and MiXCR, TCRdb rebuilt clones from the public reads, retaining in-frame beta chains. Each CDR3 protein gets just one entry, which takes the most common genes and DNA from the rows behind it. These V and J calls originate from TCRdb's pipeline instead of the authors' own analysis. This sample holds hundreds of thousands of distinct CDR3 sequences; 28% were observed only once. Approximately 13% of the sample is taken by the ten largest.

CDR1 and CDR2 are read off the germline V gene (reference sequence) as GTSNPN and SVGIG. Its CDR3 holds 14 amino acids, cysteine through phenylalanine. Of the read, only the CDR3 DNA is kept; its 42 bases are in frame from base 1. V is reduced by 4 bases and J by 0 bases, leaving a spacing of 13 bases between them. Ficoll-Paque density gradient centrifugation was used to isolate PBMCs. The V and J segments used are TRBV30 and TRBJ2-7; TRBD1 could be the D gene, as 6 bases match. The material sequenced was PBMCs or a T cell subset sorted from them (not recorded which). The receptor's source is an adult woman who had mild COVID-19 (a few samples of this study predate the infection). The sample titles of this study are shuffled in the database, so cell type and time point are left out; the donor was told from shared clones. This receptor carries the CDR3 CAWTRTVSSYEQYF. The nucleotide sequence is given as TGTGCCTGGACGCGGACAGTCAGCTCCTACGAGCAGTACTTC. Beyond the CDR3, the reference TRBV30 and TRBJ2-7 genes provide the residues; the full variable domain reads: SQTIHQWPATLVQPVGSPLSLECTVEGTSNPNLYWYRQAAGRGLQLLFYSVGIGQISSEVPQNLSASRPQDRQFILSSKKLLLSDSGFYLCAWTRTVSSYEQYFGPGTRLTVT.